Reported below is one T cell receptor (beta chain). This entry comes from a study of cytomegalovirus exposure and HLA in healthy donors. The PCR employed 60 Vbeta primers together with 13 Jbeta primers. Profiling relied on immunoSEQ multiplex PCR, and the TCRdb table lists in-frame clones only, not all of them. The table for this sample gives tens of thousands of clones. V was cut by 7 bases and J by 1 base, with 10 bases left in between. The CDR3 contains 13 residues. The germline V gene encodes CDR1 LNHDA and CDR2 SQIVND (reference sequence). This chain joins TRBV19 and TRBJ1-1; D ambiguous. Sequencing used PBMCs. The receptor's source is a man between 40 and 49 years old in good health and CMV-seropositive. The CDR3, as DNA: TGTGCCAGTACCCCCCCCGGGAACACTGAAGCTTTCTTT. It translates to CASTPPGNTEAFF.